Presented here are 15 T cell receptor beta chains from one specimen sequenced in a study of STAT5B mutations in CD4+ large granular lymphocyte leukemia. Sequenced by immunoSEQ multiplex PCR; TCRdb stores in-frame clones only, minus some. The profile covers about 25,000 clones, with about 70% appearing a single time and over 8% taken by the ten largest. Sequencing was done on a sample of CD4+ T cells from blood buffy coats. The receptors were gathered from a human donor in good health.

This clone was detected only once. The CDR3 spells CASSLDRVDGANVLTF. The CDR3 region has the DNA TGTGCCAGCAGCTTAGACAGGGTCGACGGGGCCAACGTCCTGACTTTC. The chain employs TRBV7-3 and TRBJ2-6; 7 positions agree with TRBD1. The trim removed 2 bases at V and 4 bases at J, leaving 5 bases unmatched. There are 16 residues in the CDR3. Germline CDR1 SGHTA, CDR2 FQGTGA.

V gene TRBV6-1 combines with J gene TRBJ2-5; D could derive from TRBD1 or TRBD2 (5 bases each). The length of the CDR3 is 12 residues. Trimming took off 6 bases at V and 7 bases at J, with 12 bases between the two ends. The germline CDR1 and CDR2 sequences are MNHNS and SASEGT. The CDR3 protein is CASRGVVGTQYF. DNA for the CDR3: TGTGCCAGCAGGGGGGTCGTCGGGACCCAGTACTTC.

This chain uses TRBV7-8 with TRBJ1-2, with D hard to call. The CDR3 covers 13 residues. Germline V CDR1 and CDR2: SGHVS, FQNEAQ. The V end was cut by 5 bases, the J end by 4 bases, with 11 bases between. Written as DNA, the CDR3 is TGTGCCAGCAGCCCCGGACGGGCCTATGGCTACACCTTC. This encodes CASSPGRAYGYTF.

V and J are TRBV5-4 and TRBJ1-3, with a tentative D call TRBD1 (6 bases). CDR1 is SGHNT, CDR2 YYREEE, per germline (reference sequence). The CDR3 sequence is 15 residues long. Trimming removed 3 bases at V and 2 bases at J, with 12 bases between. The CDR3 DNA is TGTGCCAGCAGCTCATCGAGGACAGCTGGAAACACCATATATTTT. This gives the protein CASSSSRTAGNTIYF.

The CDR3, as DNA: TGTGCCAGCAGCTTGACAGGGTCGAAGGAGACCCAGTACTTC. This codes for CASSLTGSKETQYF. The chain joins TRBV5-6 to TRBJ2-5; D perhaps matches TRBD1 (6 bases). This CDR3 has 14 residues. CDR1 is SGHDT and CDR2 is YYEEEE in the germline V gene. V was shortened by 1 base and J by 5 bases, with 12 bases between the two germline ends.

This chain joins TRBV2 and TRBJ2-5; D may be TRBD2 (6 bases). The CDR3 has 13 amino acids. CDR1 SNHLY and CDR2 FYNNEI come from the germline V gene. V dropped 8 bases and J dropped 5 bases, with 15 bases sitting between them. The CDR3 coding sequence is TGTGCCAGCCGGGGGATGGGGACGGAGACCCAGTACTTC. This sequence encodes CASRGMGTETQYF.

The chain links TRBV5-8 to TRBJ1-4, with 7 bases matching TRBD1. The trim removed 0 bases at V and 7 bases at J, leaving 6 bases unmatched. Per the germline V gene, CDR1 is SGHTS and CDR2 is YDEGEE. CDR3 length: 15 residues. The CDR3 nucleotides are TGTGCCAGCAGCTTGGCGACAGGGTGGGTTGAAAAACTGTTTTTT. The encoded protein is CASSLATGWVEKLFF.

This clone was seen a single time. This sequence joins TRBV5-1 and TRBJ1-2, with 7 bases fitting TRBD1. Germline-derived CDR1 and CDR2 are SGHRS and YFSETQ. J gave up 5 bases and V 4 bases, and 5 bases lay outside the gene matches. CDR3 length equals 13 residues. This CDR3 reads CASSEQGPYGYTF. The CDR3 nucleotides read TGCGCCAGCAGCGAACAGGGGCCTTATGGCTACACCTTC. Based on the CDR3 plus reference TRBV5-1 and TRBJ1-2, the full variable domain is KAGVTQTPRYLIKTRGQQVTLSCSPISGHRSVSWYQQTPGQGLQFLFEYFSETQRNKGNFPGRFSGRQFSNSRSEMNVSTLELGDSALYLCASSEQGPYGYTFGSGTRLTVV.

With respect to this clone: The conserved phenylalanine or tryptophan is not found at the CDR3 terminus, so this likely reflects a read error. V is TRBV6-5 and J is TRBJ2-3; either TRBD1 or TRBD2 may supply D (5 bases each). This CDR3 comprises 14 residues. V dropped 6 bases and J dropped 1 base, with 11 bases sitting between them. Germline CDR1 MNHEY, CDR2 SVGAGI. The CDR3 is CASRRVGGTDTQYS. CDR3 DNA sequence: TGTGCCAGCAGAAGGGTGGGGGGCACAGATACGCAGTATTCT.

In this sample, this clone turned up once. The V call is TRBV5-6, the J call TRBJ2-7, with D possibly being TRBD1 or TRBD2 (5 bases each). Trimming shortened V by 4 bases and J by 3 bases, and 14 bases separated the two germline ends. The V gene's germline CDR1 is SGHDT and CDR2 YYEEEE. The CDR3 runs to 14 residues. This chain's CDR3 is CASSRRDGNYEQYV. Here the CDR3 DNA reads TGTGCCAGCAGCAGAAGGGACGGAAACTACGAGCAGTACGTC.

This clone was seen just once. J is TRBJ2-7 and V is TRBV18; 8 bases are a match to TRBD1. In germline, CDR1 is KGHSH, CDR2 LQKENI. The junction had 6 bases not matched to a gene; V was cut back by 2 bases and J by 3 bases. The CDR3 is 15 amino acids. The CDR3 DNA reads TGTGCCAGCTCACCAAGAGACAGGGGCAGCTACGAGCAGTACTTC. Translating gives CASSPRDRGSYEQYF. Looking up the rest from reference TRBV18 and TRBJ2-7 gives the full variable domain: NAGVMQNPRHLVRRRGQEARLRCSPMKGHSHVYWYRQLPEEGLKFMVYLQKENIIDESGMPKERFSAEFPKEGPSILRIQQVVRGDSAAYFCASSPRDRGSYEQYFGPGTRLTVT.

This sequence joins TRBV7-2 and TRBJ2-4, with a weak D call TRBD1 (5 bases). The CDR3 loop spans 14 amino acids. CDR1 and CDR2 from the germline V gene are SGHTA and FQGNSA. The V end lost 8 bases, the J end lost 1 base, and 12 bases lay between the germline ends. CDR3 protein: CASSSGWAKNIQYF. CDR3 DNA: TGTGCCAGCTCTTCAGGGTGGGCCAAAAACATTCAGTACTTC.

This chain links TRBV6-6 with TRBJ1-3; 7 bases align to TRBD1. From germline, CDR1 is MNHNY and CDR2 SVGAGI (reference sequence). Germline trimming cut 6 bases from V and 7 bases from J; bases unmatched to any gene: 9. CDR3 length equals 14 residues. For the CDR3, the DNA is TGTGCCAGCAGCAGACCCGGGACAGTCAACACCATATATTTT. Amino acids: CASSRPGTVNTIYF.

This clone showed up just a few times. The gene calls are TRBV10-3 and TRBJ1-2, with a tentative D call TRBD1 (5 bases). The germline V gene has CDR1 ENHRY and CDR2 SYGVKD. The CDR3 runs 14 residues. Between the trimmed V and J ends, which lost 5 bases and 6 bases, there was a span of 16 bases. DNA for the CDR3: TGTGCCATCAGTTCCTCCCAGGGACGAGATGGCTACACCTTC. Amino acid sequence: CAISSSQGRDGYTF.

The genes are TRBV28 and TRBJ1-5, with no clear D. Trimming shortened V by 6 bases and J by 5 bases, and 8 bases separated the two germline ends. Germline V lookup: CDR1 MDHEN, CDR2 SYDVKM. The CDR3 runs to 12 residues. CDR3 DNA: TGTGCCAGCAGCAACGTGGATCAGCCCCAGCATTTT. Amino acids: CASSNVDQPQHF.